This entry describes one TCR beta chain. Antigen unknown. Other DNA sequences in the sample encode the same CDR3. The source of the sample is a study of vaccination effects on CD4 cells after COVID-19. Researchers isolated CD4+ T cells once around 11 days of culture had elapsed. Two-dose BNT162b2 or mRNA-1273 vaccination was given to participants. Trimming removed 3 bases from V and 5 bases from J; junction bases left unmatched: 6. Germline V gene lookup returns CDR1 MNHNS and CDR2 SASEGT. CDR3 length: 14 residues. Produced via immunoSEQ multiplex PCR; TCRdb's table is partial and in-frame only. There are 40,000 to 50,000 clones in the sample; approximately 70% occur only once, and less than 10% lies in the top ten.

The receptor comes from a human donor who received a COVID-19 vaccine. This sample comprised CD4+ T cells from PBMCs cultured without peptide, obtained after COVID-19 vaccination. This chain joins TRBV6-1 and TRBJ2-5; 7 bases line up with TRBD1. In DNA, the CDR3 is TGTGCCAGCAGTGAGACAGGGATAGGCGAGACCCAGTACTTC. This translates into CASSETGIGETQYF.